This record covers a single T cell receptor (beta chain). The target antigen is unknown. The PCR was carried out with 60 Vbeta primers and 13 Jbeta primers. Produced via immunoSEQ multiplex PCR; TCRdb's table is partial and in-frame only. The sample records about 150,000 clones, 65% to 90% being singletons. The sample comes from a study of cytomegalovirus exposure and HLA in healthy donors. Regarding the study as a whole: An apparent linkage of common viral pathogens to several of the most significant clusters emerged in a later analysis.

The CDR3 sequence is 16 residues long. V was clipped by 0 bases and J by 4 bases, with 14 bases between them. Looked up from germline, CDR1 is SGHDT and CDR2 is YYEEEE. The specimen was PBMCs. This chain uses TRBV5-6 with TRBJ2-1; weak D call: TRBD1 (6 bases). The clonotype was recovered from a man aged 50 or older in good health and CMV-seropositive. The CDR3 is CASSLDSGVMYNEQFF. The DNA for the CDR3 is TGTGCCAGCAGCTTGGATTCAGGGGTCATGTACAATGAGCAGTTCTTC.